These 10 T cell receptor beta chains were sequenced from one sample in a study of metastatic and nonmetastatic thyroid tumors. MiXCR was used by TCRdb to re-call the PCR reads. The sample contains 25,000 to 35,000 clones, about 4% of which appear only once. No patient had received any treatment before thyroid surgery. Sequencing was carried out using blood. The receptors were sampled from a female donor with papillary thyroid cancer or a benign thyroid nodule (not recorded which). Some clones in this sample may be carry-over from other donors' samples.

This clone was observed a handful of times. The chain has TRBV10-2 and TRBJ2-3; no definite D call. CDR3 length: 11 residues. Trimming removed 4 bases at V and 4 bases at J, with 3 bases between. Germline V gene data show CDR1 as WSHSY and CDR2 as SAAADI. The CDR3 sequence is CASSASDTQYF. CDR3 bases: TGCGCCAGCAGTGCCTCAGATACGCAGTATTTT.

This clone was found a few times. The CDR3 DNA reads as TGTGCCAGCAGCTTAGATCGAGCGGCCGAGCAGTACTTC. This encodes CASSLDRAAEQYF. This sequence joins TRBV11-3 and TRBJ2-7, with a tentative D call TRBD2 (5 bases). V lost 0 bases to trimming and J lost 6 bases, with 9 bases between them. The CDR3 covers 13 residues. CDR1 is SGHNT, CDR2 YENEEA, per germline. Together with reference TRBV11-3 and TRBJ2-7, the CDR3 gives the full variable domain: EAGVVQSPRYKIIEKKQPVAFWCNPISGHNTLYWYLQNLGQGPELLIRYENEEAVDDSQLPKDRFSAERLKGVDSTLKIQPAELGDSAVYLCASSLDRAAEQYFGPGTRLTVT.

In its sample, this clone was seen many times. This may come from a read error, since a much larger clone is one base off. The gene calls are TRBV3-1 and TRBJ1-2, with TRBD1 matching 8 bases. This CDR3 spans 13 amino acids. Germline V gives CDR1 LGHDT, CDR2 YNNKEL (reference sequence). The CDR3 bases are TGTGCCAACAGCGGACAGGGCGGCCATGGCTACACCTTC. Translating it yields CANSGQGGHGYTF.

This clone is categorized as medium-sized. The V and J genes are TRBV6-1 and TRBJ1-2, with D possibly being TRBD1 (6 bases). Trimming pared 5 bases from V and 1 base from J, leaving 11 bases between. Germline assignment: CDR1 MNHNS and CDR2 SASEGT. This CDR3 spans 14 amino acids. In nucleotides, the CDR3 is TGTGCCAGCAGTTATTTGGACAGTAACTATGGCTACACCTTC. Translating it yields CASSYLDSNYGYTF.

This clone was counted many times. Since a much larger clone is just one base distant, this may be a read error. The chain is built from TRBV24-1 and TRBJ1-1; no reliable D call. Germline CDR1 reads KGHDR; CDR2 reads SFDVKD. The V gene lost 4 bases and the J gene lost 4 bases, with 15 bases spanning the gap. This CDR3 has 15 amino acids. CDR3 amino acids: CATSEGGRGTTEAFF. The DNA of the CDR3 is TGTGCCACCAGTGAGGGCGGACGGGGAACCACTGAAGCTTTCTTT.

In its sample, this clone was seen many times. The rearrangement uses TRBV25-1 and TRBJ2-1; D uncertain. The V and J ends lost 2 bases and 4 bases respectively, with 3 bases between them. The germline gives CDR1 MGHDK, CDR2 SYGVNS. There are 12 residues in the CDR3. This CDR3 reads CASSEPYNEQFF. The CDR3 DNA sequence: TGTGCCAGCAGTGAACCATACAATGAGCAGTTCTTC.

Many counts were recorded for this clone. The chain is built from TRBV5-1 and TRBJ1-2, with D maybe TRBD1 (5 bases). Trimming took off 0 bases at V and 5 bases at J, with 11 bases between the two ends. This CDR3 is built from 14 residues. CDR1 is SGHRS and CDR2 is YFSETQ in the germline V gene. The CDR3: CASSLGDGGYGYTF. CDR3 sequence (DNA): TGCGCCAGCAGCTTGGGGGACGGAGGGTATGGCTACACCTTC.

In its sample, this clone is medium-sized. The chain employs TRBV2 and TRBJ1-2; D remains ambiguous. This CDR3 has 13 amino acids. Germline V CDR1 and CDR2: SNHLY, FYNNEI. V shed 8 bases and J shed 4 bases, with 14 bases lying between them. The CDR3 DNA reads TGTGCCAGCGTCTACAAGAAGGCCTATGGCTACACCTTC. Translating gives CASVYKKAYGYTF.

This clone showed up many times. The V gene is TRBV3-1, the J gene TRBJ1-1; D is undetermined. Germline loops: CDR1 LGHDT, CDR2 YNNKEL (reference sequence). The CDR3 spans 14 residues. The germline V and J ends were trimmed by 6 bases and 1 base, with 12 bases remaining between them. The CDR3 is CASRARGPNTEAFF. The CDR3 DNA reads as TGTGCCAGCAGGGCCCGTGGCCCGAACACTGAAGCTTTCTTT.

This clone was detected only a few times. The CDR3 DNA sequence: TGTGCCAGCAGAACATCGGACAGGGGGCTATATAGCTACACCTTC. Translating gives CASRTSDRGLYSYTF. The genes are TRBV28 and TRBJ1-2, with 11 bases that match TRBD1. CDR3 length: 15 amino acids. The V and J ends lost 6 bases and 9 bases, in that order; junction bases with no gene match: 12. CDR1 is MDHEN, CDR2 SYDVKM, per germline.